These T cell receptor beta chains were read from a single sample in a study of blood T cell repertoires in COVID-19. Clones were read by immunoSEQ multiplex PCR, and TCRdb kept only the in-frame ones, dropping some. This sample has around 40,000 clones, with roughly 87% found just once. Sequenced: peripheral blood. The receptors shown here come from a human donor in a cohort sampled during active COVID-19. Both conserved end residues are part of each CDR3. Each record gives: J gene, V gene, CDR3 protein.

J: TRBJ2-7; V: TRBV12-3/TRBV12-4; CDR3: CASSHSYEQYF
J: TRBJ2-7; V: TRBV27; CDR3: CASTGQGDEQYF
J: TRBJ1-2; V: TRBV4-3; CDR3: CASSQETGEGGYTF
J: TRBJ1-3; V: TRBV19; CDR3: CASSPKRGNTIYF
J: TRBJ1-2; V: TRBV6-6; CDR3: CASSFNRGNYGYTF
J: TRBJ2-1; V: TRBV24-1; CDR3: CATSPGQGFNEQFF
J: TRBJ2-7; V: TRBV18; CDR3: CASSPAGQSYEQYF
J: TRBJ2-1; V: TRBV9; CDR3: CASSVAGISYNEQFF
J: TRBJ2-3; V: TRBV5-8; CDR3: CASSLAGGTTDTQYF
J: TRBJ2-1; V: TRBV2; CDR3: CASRSGSWFF
J: TRBJ1-2; V: TRBV13; CDR3: CASSLHRADGYTF
J: TRBJ1-2; V: TRBV7-9; CDR3: CASSAQGGYGYTF
J: TRBJ1-4; V: TRBV5-1; CDR3: CASSLEGQPAKLFF
J: TRBJ1-2; V: TRBV28; CDR3: CASSLFRSHYGYTF
J: TRBJ2-5; V: TRBV7-9; CDR3: CASSLGQPQETQYF
J: TRBJ2-7; V: TRBV27; CDR3: CASSPLGGTYEQYF
J: TRBJ1-2; V: TRBV5-4; CDR3: CASSPSYGQGKWGYTF
J: TRBJ2-7; V: TRBV6-5; CDR3: CASGTPGRHSYEQYF
J: TRBJ2-1; V: TRBV24-1; CDR3: CATSGTGVSYNEQFF
J: TRBJ2-2; V: TRBV13; CDR3: CASSLRTGETPGELFF
J: TRBJ2-7; V: TRBV7-8; CDR3: CASSFSGQGGYEQYF
J: TRBJ2-7; V: TRBV11-2; CDR3: CASSLGLRDEQYF
J: TRBJ1-2; V: TRBV15; CDR3: CATSRGGQGAYGYTF
J: TRBJ2-7; V: TRBV25-1; CDR3: CASSESGKGVAYEQYF
J: TRBJ2-2; V: TRBV19; CDR3: CASRDRFATGELFF
J: TRBJ2-7; V: TRBV2; CDR3: CASRTGGIYEQYF
J: TRBJ2-1; V: TRBV9; CDR3: CASTSGGGSHNEQFF
J: TRBJ2-1; V: TRBV5-6; CDR3: CASSPSDGTSGKTEQFF
J: TRBJ2-3; V: TRBV7-9; CDR3: CASSAQWSTDTQYF
J: TRBJ2-5; V: TRBV3-1/TRBV3-2; CDR3: CASSRAGAGETQYF
J: TRBJ2-7; V: TRBV7-9; CDR3: CASSLVQSYEQYF
J: TRBJ1-2; V: TRBV9; CDR3: CASSDDSGGHGYTF
J: TRBJ2-3; V: TRBV15; CDR3: CATKITSTDTQYF
J: TRBJ1-2; V: TRBV5-1; CDR3: CASSLPPDGYTF
J: TRBJ2-3; V: TRBV7-6; CDR3: CASSLVAGGLLDTQYF
J: TRBJ1-2; V: TRBV10-2; CDR3: CASSPEQGLGYTF
J: TRBJ1-6; V: TRBV7-6; CDR3: CASSYQSGQGQSPLHF
J: TRBJ1-2; V: TRBV29-1; CDR3: CSEEQGYGYTF
J: TRBJ2-3; V: TRBV9; CDR3: CASSPLGGGGTDTQYF
J: TRBJ2-7; V: TRBV6-5; CDR3: CASRAGTSGPGEQYF
J: TRBJ1-5; V: TRBV27; CDR3: CASQGVGEPQHF
J: TRBJ2-2; V: TRBV5-1; CDR3: CASSLELAGVGGELFF
J: TRBJ1-5; V: TRBV30; CDR3: CAWSALQAGQPQHF
J: TRBJ2-7; V: TRBV7-9; CDR3: CATLPPGVRGYEQYF
J: TRBJ1-3; V: TRBV9; CDR3: CASRGDRGTSGNTIYF
J: TRBJ2-1; V: TRBV19; CDR3: CASRRDRGRIEQFF
J: TRBJ1-1; V: TRBV10-3; CDR3: CAISEAGGSGEAFF
J: TRBJ2-7; V: TRBV20-1; CDR3: CSASGGQIYEQYF
J: TRBJ2-1; V: TRBV6-5; CDR3: CASSLTGVPYNEQFF
J: TRBJ2-5; V: TRBV12-2; CDR3: CASRLVAETGGDQETQYF
J: TRBJ2-1; V: TRBV5-8; CDR3: CASSLGDRGDYNEQFF
J: TRBJ2-7; V: TRBV5-1; CDR3: CASTRVEREGDEQYF
J: TRBJ1-1; V: TRBV4-2; CDR3: CASSLRAGRSTEAFF